A selection of T cell receptor beta chains follows, all from one sample in a study of blood T cells in healthy people across ages. TCRdb used MiXCR to reprocess the 5' RACE reads, holding one entry per CDR3 protein. The sample carries roughly 800,000 distinct CDR3 sequences, 20% to 25% recorded once. In addition, the sample was reused for a study of T cells of mothers and their children.

The material sequenced was blood. These receptors originate from a boy aged 5-17 years in good health. Both conserved end residues are trimmed from each CDR3. Fields, in order: CDR3 protein, V gene, J gene.

cdr3_aa: ATSRTRDNAGNTIY
v_call: TRBV15
j_call: TRBJ1-3

cdr3_aa: AISEVKFSYEQY
v_call: TRBV10-3
j_call: TRBJ2-7

cdr3_aa: SVTPSFPTEQY
v_call: TRBV29-1
j_call: TRBJ2-7

cdr3_aa: ASSALQGDQETQY
v_call: TRBV27
j_call: TRBJ2-5

cdr3_aa: ASADGGALNEQF
v_call: TRBV5-1
j_call: TRBJ2-1

cdr3_aa: ASSLTPLAGGRSETQY
v_call: TRBV7-2
j_call: TRBJ2-5

cdr3_aa: ASSPIGGAEAF
v_call: TRBV7-9
j_call: TRBJ1-1

cdr3_aa: ASSLIEGGDEQF
v_call: TRBV12-3/TRBV12-4
j_call: .

cdr3_aa: ASTIVAGGGGDTQY
v_call: TRBV19
j_call: TRBJ2-3

cdr3_aa: ASPRGRSSETQY
v_call: TRBV4-2
j_call: TRBJ2-5

cdr3_aa: ASSTFPEHSYEQY
v_call: TRBV7-2
j_call: TRBJ2-7

cdr3_aa: ASGPHPTGGNGYT
v_call: TRBV16
j_call: TRBJ1-2

cdr3_aa: ASSPYAGSKTNTEAF
v_call: TRBV18
j_call: TRBJ1-1

cdr3_aa: ASTPDSLYNEQF
v_call: TRBV28
j_call: TRBJ2-1